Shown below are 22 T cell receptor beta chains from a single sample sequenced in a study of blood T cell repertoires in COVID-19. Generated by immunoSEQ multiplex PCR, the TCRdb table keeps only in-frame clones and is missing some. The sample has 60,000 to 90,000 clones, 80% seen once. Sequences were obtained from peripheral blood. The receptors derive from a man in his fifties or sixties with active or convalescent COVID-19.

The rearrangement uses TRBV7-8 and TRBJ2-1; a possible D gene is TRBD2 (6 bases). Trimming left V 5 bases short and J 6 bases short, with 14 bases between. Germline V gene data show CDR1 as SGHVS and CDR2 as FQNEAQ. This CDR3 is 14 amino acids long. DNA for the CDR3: TGTGCCAGCAGCCCCCCGACTAGAAGCAATGAGCAGTTCTTC. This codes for CASSPPTRSNEQFF. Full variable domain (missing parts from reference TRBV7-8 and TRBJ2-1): GAGVSQSPRYKVAKRGQDVALRCDPISGHVSLFWYQQALGQGPEFLTYFQNEAQLDKSGLPSDRFFAERPEGSVSTLKIQRTQQEDSAVYLCASSPPTRSNEQFFGPGTRLTVL.

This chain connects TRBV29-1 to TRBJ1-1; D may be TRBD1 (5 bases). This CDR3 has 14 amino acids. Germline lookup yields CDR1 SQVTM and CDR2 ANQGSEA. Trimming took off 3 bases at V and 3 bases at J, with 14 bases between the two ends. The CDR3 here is CSVDLGSGDTEAFF. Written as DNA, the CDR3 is TGCAGCGTTGATCTTGGGTCGGGGGACACTGAAGCTTTCTTT.

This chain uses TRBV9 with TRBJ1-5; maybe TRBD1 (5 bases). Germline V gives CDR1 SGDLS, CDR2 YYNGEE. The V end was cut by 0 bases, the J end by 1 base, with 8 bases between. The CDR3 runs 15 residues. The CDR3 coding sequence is TGTGCCAGCAGCGTAGCCGGGGGAAGCAATCAGCCCCAGCATTTT. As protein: CASSVAGGSNQPQHF. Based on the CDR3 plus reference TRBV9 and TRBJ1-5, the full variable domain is DSGVTQTPKHLITATGQRVTLRCSPRSGDLSVYWYQQSLDQGLQFLIQYYNGEERAKGNILERFSAQQFPDLHSELNLSSLELGDSALYFCASSVAGGSNQPQHFGDGTRLSIL.

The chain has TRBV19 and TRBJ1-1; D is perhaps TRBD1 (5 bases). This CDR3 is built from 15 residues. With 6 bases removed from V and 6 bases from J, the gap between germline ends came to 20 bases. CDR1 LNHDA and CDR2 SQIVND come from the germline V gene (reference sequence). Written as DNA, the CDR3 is TGTGCCAGTAGCTCCCTGGCTCGGGGGTCCGCTGAAGCTTTCTTT. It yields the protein CASSSLARGSAEAFF.

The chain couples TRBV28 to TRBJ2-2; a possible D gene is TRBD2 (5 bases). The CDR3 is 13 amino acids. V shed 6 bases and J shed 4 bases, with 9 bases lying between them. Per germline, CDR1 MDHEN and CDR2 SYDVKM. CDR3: CASSSGGTGELFF. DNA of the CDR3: TGTGCCAGCAGCTCAGGAGGCACCGGGGAGCTGTTTTTT.

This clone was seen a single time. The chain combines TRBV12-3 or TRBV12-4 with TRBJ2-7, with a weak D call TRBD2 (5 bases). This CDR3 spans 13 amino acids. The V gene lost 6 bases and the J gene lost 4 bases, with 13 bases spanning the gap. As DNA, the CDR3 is TGTGCCAGCAGCGGGGATGGCTGGTACGAGCAGTACTTC. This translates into CASSGDGWYEQYF.

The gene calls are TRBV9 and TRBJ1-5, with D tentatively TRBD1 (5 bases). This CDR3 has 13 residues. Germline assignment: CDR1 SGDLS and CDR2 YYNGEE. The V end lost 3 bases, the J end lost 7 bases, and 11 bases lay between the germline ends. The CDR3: CASSAQGKQPQHF. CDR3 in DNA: TGTGCCAGCAGCGCCCAGGGTAAACAGCCCCAGCATTTT. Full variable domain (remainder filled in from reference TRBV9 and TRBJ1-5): DSGVTQTPKHLITATGQRVTLRCSPRSGDLSVYWYQQSLDQGLQFLIQYYNGEERAKGNILERFSAQQFPDLHSELNLSSLELGDSALYFCASSAQGKQPQHFGDGTRLSIL.

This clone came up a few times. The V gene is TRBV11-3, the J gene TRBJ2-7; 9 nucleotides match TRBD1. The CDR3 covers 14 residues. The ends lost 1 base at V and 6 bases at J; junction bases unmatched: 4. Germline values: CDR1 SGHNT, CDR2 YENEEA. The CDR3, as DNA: TGTGCCAGCAGCTTAGTGGGACAGGGCACCGAGCAGTACTTC. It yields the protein CASSLVGQGTEQYF.

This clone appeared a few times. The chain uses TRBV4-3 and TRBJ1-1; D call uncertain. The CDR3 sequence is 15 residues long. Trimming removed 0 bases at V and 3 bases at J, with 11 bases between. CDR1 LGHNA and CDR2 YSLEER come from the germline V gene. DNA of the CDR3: TGCGCCAGCAGCCAAGATAACGTAATAGACACTGAAGCTTTCTTT. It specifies CASSQDNVIDTEAFF.

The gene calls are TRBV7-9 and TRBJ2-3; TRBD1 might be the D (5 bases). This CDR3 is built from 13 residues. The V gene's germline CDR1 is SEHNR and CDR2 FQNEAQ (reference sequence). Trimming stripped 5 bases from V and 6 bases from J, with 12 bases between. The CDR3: CASSRPGSDTQYF. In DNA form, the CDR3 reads TGTGCCAGCAGCCGCCCAGGGTCGGATACGCAGTATTTT.

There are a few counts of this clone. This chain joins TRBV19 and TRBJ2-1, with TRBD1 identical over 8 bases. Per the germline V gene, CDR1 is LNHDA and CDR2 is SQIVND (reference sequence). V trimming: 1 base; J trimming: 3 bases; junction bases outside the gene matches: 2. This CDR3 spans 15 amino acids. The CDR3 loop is CASSIGGQVYNEQFF. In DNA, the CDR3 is TGTGCCAGTAGTATAGGGGGACAGGTCTACAATGAGCAGTTCTTC.

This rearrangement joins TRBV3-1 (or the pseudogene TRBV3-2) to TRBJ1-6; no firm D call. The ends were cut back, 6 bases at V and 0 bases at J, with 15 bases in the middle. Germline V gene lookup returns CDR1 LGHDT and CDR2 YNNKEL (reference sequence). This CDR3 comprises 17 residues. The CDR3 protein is CASRAGLLSSYNSPLHF. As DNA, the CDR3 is TGTGCCAGCAGGGCCGGGTTACTAAGCTCCTATAATTCACCCCTCCACTTT.

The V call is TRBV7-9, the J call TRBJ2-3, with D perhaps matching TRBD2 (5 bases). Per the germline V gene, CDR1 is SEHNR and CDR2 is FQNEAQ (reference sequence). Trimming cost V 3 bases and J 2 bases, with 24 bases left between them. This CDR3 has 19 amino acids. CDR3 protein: CASSLGPPLLTDFTDTQYF. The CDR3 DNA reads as TGTGCCAGCAGCTTGGGCCCACCCCTCCTCACGGACTTCACAGATACGCAGTATTTT.

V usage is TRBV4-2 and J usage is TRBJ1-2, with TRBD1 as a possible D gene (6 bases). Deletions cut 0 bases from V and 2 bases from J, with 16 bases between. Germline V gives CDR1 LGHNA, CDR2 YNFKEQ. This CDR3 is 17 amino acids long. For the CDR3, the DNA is TGTGCCAGCAGCCAAGATCGGGGAGGGGGGCAAAACTATGGCTACACCTTC. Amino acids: CASSQDRGGGQNYGYTF.

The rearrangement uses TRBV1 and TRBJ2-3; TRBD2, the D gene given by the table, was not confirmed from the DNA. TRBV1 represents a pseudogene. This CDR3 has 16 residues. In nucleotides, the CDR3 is TGCACCAGCAGCCAAGGGGCGGGGGGGAGCACAGATACGCAGTATTTT. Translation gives CTSSQGAGGSTDTQYF.

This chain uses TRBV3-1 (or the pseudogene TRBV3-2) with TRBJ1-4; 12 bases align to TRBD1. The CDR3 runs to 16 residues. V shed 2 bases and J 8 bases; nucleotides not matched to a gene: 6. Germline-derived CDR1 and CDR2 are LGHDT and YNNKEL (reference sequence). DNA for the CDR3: TGTGCCAGCAGCCAAAGGGACAGGGGGCGCGTAGAAAAACTGTTTTTT. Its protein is CASSQRDRGRVEKLFF.

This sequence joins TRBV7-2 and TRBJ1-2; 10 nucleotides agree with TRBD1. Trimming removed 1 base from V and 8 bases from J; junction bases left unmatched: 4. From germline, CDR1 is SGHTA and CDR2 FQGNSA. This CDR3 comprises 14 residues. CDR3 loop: CASSLGDRGLGYTF. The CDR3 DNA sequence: TGTGCCAGCAGCTTAGGGGACAGGGGATTAGGCTACACCTTC.

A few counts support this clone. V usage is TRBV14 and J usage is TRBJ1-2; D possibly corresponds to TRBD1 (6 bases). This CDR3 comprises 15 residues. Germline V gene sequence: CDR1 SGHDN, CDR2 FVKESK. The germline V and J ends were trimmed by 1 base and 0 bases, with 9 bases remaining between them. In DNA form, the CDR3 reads TGTGCCAGCAGCCAAGTAACAGGGTCTAACTATGGCTACACCTTC. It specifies CASSQVTGSNYGYTF.

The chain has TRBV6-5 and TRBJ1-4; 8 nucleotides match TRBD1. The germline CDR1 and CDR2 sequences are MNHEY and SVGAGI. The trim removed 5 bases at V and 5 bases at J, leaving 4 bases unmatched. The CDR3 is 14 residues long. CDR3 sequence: CASSRTGMNEKLFF. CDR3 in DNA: TGTGCCAGCAGTCGGACAGGGATGAATGAAAAACTGTTTTTT.

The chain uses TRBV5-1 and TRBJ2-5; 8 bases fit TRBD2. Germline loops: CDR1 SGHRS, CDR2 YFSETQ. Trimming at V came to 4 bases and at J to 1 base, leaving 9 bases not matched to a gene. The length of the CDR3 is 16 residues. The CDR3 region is CASSPWTSSTQETQYF. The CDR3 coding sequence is TGCGCCAGCAGCCCCTGGACTAGCAGTACCCAAGAGACCCAGTACTTC. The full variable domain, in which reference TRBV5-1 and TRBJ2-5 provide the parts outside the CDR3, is KAGVTQTPRYLIKTRGQQVTLSCSPISGHRSVSWYQQTPGQGLQFLFEYFSETQRNKGNFPGRFSGRQFSNSRSEMNVSTLELGDSALYLCASSPWTSSTQETQYFGPGTRLLVL.

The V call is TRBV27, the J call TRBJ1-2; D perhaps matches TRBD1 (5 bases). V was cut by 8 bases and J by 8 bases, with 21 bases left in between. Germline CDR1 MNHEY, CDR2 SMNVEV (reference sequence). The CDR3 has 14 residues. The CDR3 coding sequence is TGTGCCAGCGGCGCGCGGGAGGGGAGACCAGGCTACACCTTC. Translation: CASGAREGRPGYTF.

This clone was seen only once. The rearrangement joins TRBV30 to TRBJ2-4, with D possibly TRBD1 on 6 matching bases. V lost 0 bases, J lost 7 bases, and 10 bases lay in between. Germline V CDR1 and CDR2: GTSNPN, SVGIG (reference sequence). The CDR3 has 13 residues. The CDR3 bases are TGTGCCTGGAGTGTTGCAGGGGCGAACATTCAGTACTTC. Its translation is CAWSVAGANIQYF.